Ten or more counts support the clone carrying this T cell receptor (beta chain). Its antigen remains unknown. The CDR3 is made up of 12 amino acids. V was cut by 3 bases and J by 3 bases, with 6 bases left in between. Germline lookup yields CDR1 ENHRY and CDR2 SYGVKD. This sample was included in a study of identical twins. Notes on the study in general: An excess of low generation probability was shown by twin-shared out-of-frame alpha sequences. The study reached conclusions through statistical analysis that was cross-sectional, not following the same donors.

Template switching supplied a universal primer site; unique molecular identifiers were carried on the cDNA. Each CDR3 protein is one row after TCRdb ran MiXCR on the 5' RACE reads. The sample records 1.5 million to 2 million distinct CDR3 sequences, 25% to 35% being singletons. The chain couples TRBV10-3 to TRBJ2-7; no clear D. The sequence was obtained from a newborn girl in good health. Material for sequencing was cord blood. DNA of the CDR3: TGTGCCATCAGTGATCCCGGCTACGAGCAGTACTTC. It yields the protein CAISDPGYEQYF.